A selection of T cell receptor beta chains follows, all from one sample in a study of blood T cell repertoires in COVID-19. The protocol was immunoSEQ multiplex PCR, while the TCRdb copy is restricted to in-frame clones and leaves out a portion. The table has fewer than 100,000 clones, more than 80% seen once. Material for sequencing was peripheral blood. The receptors were gathered from a woman over 75 with acute or convalescent COVID-19. CDR3s leave out the opening cysteine and the closing phenylalanine or tryptophan. The order of the fields is J gene, V gene, D gene, CDR3 protein. A D gene is named only where the DNA matches it firmly.

j_call: TRBJ2-7
v_call: TRBV11-2
d_call: NA
cdr3_aa: ASSLRKPSDEQY

j_call: TRBJ1-1
v_call: TRBV5-4
d_call: NA
cdr3_aa: ASSWQATEAF

j_call: TRBJ2-5
v_call: TRBV25-1
d_call: NA
cdr3_aa: ASSETGQGETQY

j_call: TRBJ2-7
v_call: TRBV5-5
d_call: NA
cdr3_aa: ASSLSHTYEQY

j_call: TRBJ2-3
v_call: TRBV7-2
d_call: TRBD2
cdr3_aa: ASSARLADTQY

j_call: TRBJ1-6
v_call: TRBV7-2
d_call: NA
cdr3_aa: ASSPQGSYNSPLH

j_call: TRBJ2-1
v_call: TRBV5-1
d_call: TRBD1
cdr3_aa: ASSATLGQPTNEQF

j_call: TRBJ2-5
v_call: TRBV10-2
d_call: TRBD2
cdr3_aa: ASTGLAGGGQETQY

j_call: TRBJ2-7
v_call: TRBV7-6
d_call: NA
cdr3_aa: ASTPSRDSLCYEQY

j_call: TRBJ1-1
v_call: TRBV5-1
d_call: TRBD1
cdr3_aa: ASSPGTGGFAF

j_call: TRBJ1-5
v_call: TRBV24-1
d_call: TRBD1
cdr3_aa: ATSEGTGPNQPQH

j_call: TRBJ1-5
v_call: TRBV6-6
d_call: TRBD1
cdr3_aa: ASSYFGTGQDQPQH

j_call: TRBJ1-2
v_call: TRBV28
d_call: NA
cdr3_aa: ASTLSPRQLYGYT

j_call: TRBJ1-3
v_call: TRBV7-3
d_call: NA
cdr3_aa: ASSLDMGNTIY

j_call: TRBJ2-5
v_call: TRBV24-1
d_call: NA
cdr3_aa: ATSWAGQETQY

j_call: TRBJ2-5
v_call: TRBV9
d_call: NA
cdr3_aa: ASSSGGRGEETQY

j_call: TRBJ2-7
v_call: TRBV28
d_call: NA
cdr3_aa: ASHYEQY

j_call: TRBJ2-5
v_call: TRBV28
d_call: NA
cdr3_aa: ASSSSRVATKETQY

j_call: TRBJ2-1
v_call: TRBV12-5
d_call: TRBD2
cdr3_aa: ASGSGLADNEQF

j_call: TRBJ2-3
v_call: TRBV19
d_call: TRBD2
cdr3_aa: ASSSGGGSTDTQY

j_call: TRBJ1-2
v_call: TRBV5-4
d_call: TRBD1
cdr3_aa: ASSLGQGAYSGYT

j_call: TRBJ2-3
v_call: TRBV20-1
d_call: NA
cdr3_aa: SASSPDTQY

j_call: TRBJ1-1
v_call: TRBV28
d_call: TRBD1
cdr3_aa: ASSDDRGQAF

j_call: TRBJ1-2
v_call: TRBV5-1
d_call: TRBD1
cdr3_aa: ASSFPRGDPDYT

j_call: TRBJ1-5
v_call: TRBV5-6
d_call: NA
cdr3_aa: ASSTRGGVNQPQH

j_call: TRBJ2-1
v_call: TRBV11-2
d_call: TRBD2
cdr3_aa: ASSLRTSSNEQF

j_call: TRBJ2-1
v_call: TRBV11-3
d_call: NA
cdr3_aa: ASTTGTGEQF

j_call: TRBJ2-1
v_call: TRBV4-1
d_call: TRBD2
cdr3_aa: ASSRGLAGVSSYNEQF

j_call: TRBJ2-7
v_call: TRBV21-1
d_call: NA
cdr3_aa: ASSTEGGYEQY

j_call: TRBJ1-3
v_call: TRBV7-2
d_call: TRBD1
cdr3_aa: ASSPSIGTVSGNTIY

j_call: TRBJ2-1
v_call: TRBV6-5
d_call: NA
cdr3_aa: ASSRSSYNEQF

j_call: TRBJ1-2
v_call: TRBV29-1
d_call: NA
cdr3_aa: SVDLEKVGQNYGYT

j_call: TRBJ2-3
v_call: TRBV11-3
d_call: NA
cdr3_aa: ASSPGGSTDTQY

j_call: TRBJ2-7
v_call: TRBV19
d_call: NA
cdr3_aa: ASSIDLLAGPSYEQY

j_call: TRBJ2-1
v_call: TRBV2
d_call: TRBD2
cdr3_aa: ASRLAGEAYNEQF

j_call: TRBJ2-5
v_call: TRBV20-1
d_call: NA
cdr3_aa: SASGVGEETQY

j_call: TRBJ2-3
v_call: TRBV28
d_call: NA
cdr3_aa: ASRVTGNTQY

j_call: TRBJ2-4
v_call: TRBV19
d_call: NA
cdr3_aa: ASSIAGLAKNIQY

j_call: TRBJ2-2
v_call: TRBV10-3
d_call: NA
cdr3_aa: ATARENTGELF

j_call: TRBJ2-1
v_call: TRBV5-1
d_call: TRBD2
cdr3_aa: ASSLSSGGPRDEQF

j_call: TRBJ2-1
v_call: TRBV27
d_call: NA
cdr3_aa: ASSSIQRASYNEQF

j_call: TRBJ1-6
v_call: TRBV4-1
d_call: TRBD1
cdr3_aa: ASSLGQGRNSPLH